A single TCR beta chain is shown here with its context. What antigen it recognizes has not been identified. No base qualities exist here, and no much larger clone lies one base off it. These data are taken from a study of T-cell reconstitution after alpha-beta-depleted transplantation in children (TCRdb year 2016). Notes on the research overall: Using TCR repertoire profiling, the study followed T-cell immune reconstitution in a quantitative way in children after TCRalphabeta/CD19-depleted allogeneic hematopoietic cell transplantation. Broad study findings and their caveats: In some patients, high TCRbeta diversity at day 60 was attributed to recipient T cells and intrathymic progenitors that had survived conditioning. The apparently early alphabetaT-cell count recovery about two months after transplant was reportedly dependent on only several hundred rapidly expanded clones derived from non-depleted graft cells. Over the following months the frequencies of hyperexpanded clones went down, and after one year T-cell counts and TCRbeta diversity were mostly credited to newly produced T cells.

The treatment or condition label, as the study defines it: allogeneic hematopoietic cell transplantation with graft depleted of TCRalphabeta T cells and CD19 B cells. Transplant recipients were children who received TCRalphabeta/CD19-depleted allogeneic hematopoietic cell grafts. The CDR3 holds 15 amino acids from the cysteine to the phenylalanine. This entry keeps only the CDR3 DNA: 45 bases, framed from base 1. Taken from the germline V gene, the CDR1 and CDR2 loops are MNHEY and SVGAGI. The junction shows trimming of 0 bases on V and 6 bases on J, and the gene matches do not reach 5 bases of it. The method was PCR. TCRdb shows the sequencer as Illumina HiSeq 2500. Molecular barcoding was employed in the preparation of TCR libraries, with unique molecular identifiers being used to normalize TCRbeta repertoire quantification. TCRdb itself trimmed the public reads at Q25 with fastp, ran MiXCR and retained productive beta chains. A single entry per CDR3 protein holds the most common genes and DNA from its merged rows. The sample yields some 310,000 distinct CDR3 sequences; about a quarter were counted once. Clones ranked in the top ten supply 9.5% to 12% of the sample.

Rearrangement joined TRBV6-5 to TRBJ1-1; 9 nucleotides in the junction match TRBD1. This specimen consisted of PBMCs, mostly from graft donor cells, obtained 180 days after TCRalphabeta/CD19-depleted stem cell transplant. This sequence originates from a male patient younger than 18 who had a stem cell transplant for acute lymphoblastic leukemia, so the T cells may come from the graft donor. The nucleotide sequence is given as TGTGCCAGCAGTTACTCGAGGGGACAGGGCGCTGAAGCTTTCTTT. It translates to CASSYSRGQGAEAFF.